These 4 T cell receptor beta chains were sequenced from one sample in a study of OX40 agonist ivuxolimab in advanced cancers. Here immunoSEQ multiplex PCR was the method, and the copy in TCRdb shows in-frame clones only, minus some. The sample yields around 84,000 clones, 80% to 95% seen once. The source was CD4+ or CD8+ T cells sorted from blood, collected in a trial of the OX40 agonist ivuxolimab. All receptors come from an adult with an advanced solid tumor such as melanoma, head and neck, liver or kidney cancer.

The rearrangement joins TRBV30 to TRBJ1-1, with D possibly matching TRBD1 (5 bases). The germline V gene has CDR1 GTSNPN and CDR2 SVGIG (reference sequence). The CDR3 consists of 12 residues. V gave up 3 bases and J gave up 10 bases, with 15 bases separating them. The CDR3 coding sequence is TGTGCCTGGAGCGCAACGGCCGGGGGAGCTTTCTTT. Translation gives CAWSATAGGAFF.

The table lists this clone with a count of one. CDR3 sequence: CASPSGAQNEQYF. The DNA for the CDR3 is TGCGCCAGCCCCTCAGGGGCGCAGAACGAGCAGTACTTC. The chain has TRBV10-1 and TRBJ2-7; perhaps TRBD1 as D (6 bases). This CDR3 is built from 13 residues. CDR1 and CDR2 (germline): WNHNN, SYGVQD (reference sequence). V lost 8 bases to trimming and J lost 5 bases, with 16 bases between them.

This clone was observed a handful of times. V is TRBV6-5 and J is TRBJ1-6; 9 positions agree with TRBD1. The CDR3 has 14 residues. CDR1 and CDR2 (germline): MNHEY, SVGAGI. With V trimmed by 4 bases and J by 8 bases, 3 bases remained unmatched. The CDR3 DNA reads TGTGCCAGCAGTTTCCGGGACAGGGATTCACCCCTCCACTTT. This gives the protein CASSFRDRDSPLHF.

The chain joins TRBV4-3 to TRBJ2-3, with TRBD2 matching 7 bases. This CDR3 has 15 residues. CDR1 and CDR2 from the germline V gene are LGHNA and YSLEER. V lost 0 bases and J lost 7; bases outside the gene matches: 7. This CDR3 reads CASSQDGGGLYTQYF. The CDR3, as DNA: TGCGCCAGCAGCCAAGACGGCGGGGGACTTTATACGCAGTATTTT.